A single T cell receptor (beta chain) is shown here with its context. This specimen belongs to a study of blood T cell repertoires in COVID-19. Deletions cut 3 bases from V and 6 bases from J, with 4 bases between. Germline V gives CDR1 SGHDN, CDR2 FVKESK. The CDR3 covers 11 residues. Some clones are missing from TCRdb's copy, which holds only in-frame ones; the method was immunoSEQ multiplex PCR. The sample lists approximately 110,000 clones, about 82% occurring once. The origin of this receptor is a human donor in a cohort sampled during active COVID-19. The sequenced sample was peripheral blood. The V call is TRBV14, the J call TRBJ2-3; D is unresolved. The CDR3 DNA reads TGTGCCAGCAGCCACTCTGATACGCAGTATTTT. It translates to CASSHSDTQYF.